The present T cell receptor (beta chain) was sequenced within a study of shared clonotypes between healthy human individuals. Study-level background: Used for every donor were three CD4 naive, three CD4 memory, two CD8 naive and one CD8 memory plate.

The repertoire was sequenced with immunoSEQ multiplex PCR; TCRdb's copy has only in-frame clones and lacks some. Among about a million clones listed, about 80% were seen once. Notes on the study in general: Apart from blood, nothing was sampled; tissue repertoires likely differ.

Donors were Caucasian adults residing in Nashville, Tennessee, USA. The germline gives CDR1 PRHDT, CDR2 FYEKMQ (reference sequence). The CDR3 is 14 residues long. V was trimmed by 0 bases and J by 1 base, leaving 7 bases between them. This clone was seen just once. Antigen specificity is unknown. The clonotype was recovered from a man aged 18 to 30 in good health. Some clones in this sample may be carry-over from other donors' samples. V and J are TRBV13 and TRBJ2-7; D is ambiguous. The specimen sequenced was memory CD4+ T cells from PBMCs. Described subset: CD45RA-negative fraction. The CDR3: CASSLGGQSYEQYF. CDR3 DNA sequence: TGTGCCAGCAGCTTAGGCGGGCAGTCCTACGAGCAGTACTTC.